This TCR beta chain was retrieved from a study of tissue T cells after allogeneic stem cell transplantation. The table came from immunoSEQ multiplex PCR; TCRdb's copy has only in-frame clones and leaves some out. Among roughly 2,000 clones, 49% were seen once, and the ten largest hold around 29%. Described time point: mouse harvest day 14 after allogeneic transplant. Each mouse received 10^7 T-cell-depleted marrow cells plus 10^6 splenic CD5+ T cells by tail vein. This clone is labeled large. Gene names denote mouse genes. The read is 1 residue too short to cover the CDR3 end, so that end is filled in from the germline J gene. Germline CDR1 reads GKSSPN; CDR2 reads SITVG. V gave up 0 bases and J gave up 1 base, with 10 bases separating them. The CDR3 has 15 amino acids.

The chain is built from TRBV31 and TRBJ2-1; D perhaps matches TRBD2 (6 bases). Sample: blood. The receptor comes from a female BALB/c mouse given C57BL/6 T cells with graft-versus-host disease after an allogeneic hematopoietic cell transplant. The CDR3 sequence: CAWSLDLGNYAEQFF. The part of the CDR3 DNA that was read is TGTGCCTGGAGTCTAGATCTGGGGAACTATGCTGAGCAGTTC.